This paragraph reports one T cell receptor (beta chain). The entry originates in a study of blood T cell repertoires in COVID-19. About the study: Sites across the United States, Italy and Spain contributed samples from acute and convalescent COVID-19. PBMCs, B-cell-depleted T cells, or T cells provided the cDNA or gDNA that made up the material.

Per the original data handling: Estimation of nucleated cell counts was performed using reference gene primer amplification. Assay: immunoSEQ multiplex PCR; the TCRdb copy retains only in-frame clones and omits some. Clone size and V and J calls were adopted from that table, with D and trimming inferred from the DNA. The sample has more than 100,000 clones, roughly 84% seen once. V was cut by 3 bases and J by 2 bases, with 6 bases left in between. CDR1 LNHNV and CDR2 YYDKDF come from the germline V gene (reference sequence). The CDR3 has 13 amino acids. The specimen sequenced was peripheral blood. The J gene is TRBJ2-3, the V gene TRBV15, with D hard to call. The receptor was derived from a human donor in a cohort sampled during active COVID-19. The CDR3, as DNA: TGTGCCACCAGCAGGGGCAACACAGATACGCAGTATTTT. Residues: CATSRGNTDTQYF.